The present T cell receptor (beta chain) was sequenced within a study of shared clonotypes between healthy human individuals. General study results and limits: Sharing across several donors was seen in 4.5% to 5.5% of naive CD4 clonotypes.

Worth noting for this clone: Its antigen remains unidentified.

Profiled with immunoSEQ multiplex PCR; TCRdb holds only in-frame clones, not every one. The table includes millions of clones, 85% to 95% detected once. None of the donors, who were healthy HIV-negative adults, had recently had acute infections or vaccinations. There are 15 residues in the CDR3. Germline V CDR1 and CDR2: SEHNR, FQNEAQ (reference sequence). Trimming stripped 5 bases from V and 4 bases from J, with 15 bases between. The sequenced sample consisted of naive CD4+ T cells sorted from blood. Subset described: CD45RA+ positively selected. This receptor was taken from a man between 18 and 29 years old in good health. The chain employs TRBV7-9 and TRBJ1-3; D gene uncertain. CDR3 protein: CASSQRGGLGNTIYF. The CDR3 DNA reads TGTGCCAGCAGCCAGCGGGGAGGACTAGGAAACACCATATATTTT.